The 30 T cell receptor beta chains reported below all come from one sample, sequenced in a study of regulatory T cells in long-lasting Graves disease. Time point specified: newly diagnosed GD, antithyroid drugs for less than 3 months. Extracted PBMC RNA gave rise to the TCR library. For TCR beta, libraries came from iRepertoire HTBI primers and Arm-PCR of CDR3 regions. TCRdb re-called the multiplex PCR reads with MiXCR, one entry per CDR3 protein. The sample lists roughly 520,000 distinct CDR3 sequences, more than 10% seen once, with 8.9% in the top ten. The sample was also reused in another study, on T cells in Graves' hyperthyroidism and ophthalmopathy.

This sample comprised peripheral blood mononuclear cells (PBMCs), obtained at new diagnosis, from a patient treated with antithyroid drugs. The receptors were sampled from a woman in her 30s with Graves disease.

This clonotype has a count of ten or more. The chain links TRBV11-2 to TRBJ2-3; D tentatively fits TRBD1 or TRBD2 (6 bases each). The CDR3 has 17 amino acids. Trimming pared 6 bases from V and 0 bases from J, leaving 19 bases between. Per germline, CDR1 SGHAT and CDR2 FQNNGV. The CDR3 DNA reads TGTGCCAGCAGTCGCAAGGAGGGGGGATCTAGCACAGATACGCAGTATTTT. This sequence encodes CASSRKEGGSSTDTQYF.

Turning to this clonotype: The junction does not match germline at one end; this may be a read error. This rearrangement joins TRBV29-1 to TRBJ1-1, with unresolved D. The germline gives CDR1 SQVTM, CDR2 ANQGSEA. This CDR3 is built from 11 residues. The CDR3 is CSVAGNNEAFF. The DNA of the CDR3 is TGCAGCGTCGCGGGGAACAATGAAGCTTTCTTT.

The table lists this clonotype with many counts. The V call is TRBV2, the J call TRBJ2-5; 8 bases fit TRBD1. From germline, CDR1 is SNHLY and CDR2 FYNNEI. After removal of 4 bases from V and 1 base from J, the junction contained 8 bases not matched to a gene. This CDR3 region has 16 residues. In DNA, the CDR3 is TGTGCCAGCAGTGGACAGCTGACAGGGGTCCAAGAGACCCAGTACTTC. Protein product: CASSGQLTGVQETQYF. The full variable domain, rest sourced from reference TRBV2 and TRBJ2-5, is EPEVTQTPSHQVTQMGQEVILRCVPISNHLYFYWYRQILGQKVEFLVSFYNNEISEKSEIFDDQFSVERPDGSNFTLKIRSTKLEDSAMYFCASSGQLTGVQETQYFGPGTRLLVL.

There are many counts of this clonotype. J is TRBJ2-7 and V is TRBV5-1; D is ambiguous. From germline, CDR1 is SGHRS and CDR2 YFSETQ. The CDR3 runs to 13 residues. Trimming took off 0 bases at V and 6 bases at J, with 10 bases between the two ends. CDR3 amino acids: CASSLVGSGEQYF. The CDR3 DNA follows: TGCGCCAGCAGCTTGGTTGGCTCTGGCGAGCAGTACTTC.

This clonotype was counted at least ten times. J is TRBJ2-6 and V is TRBV27; maybe TRBD2 (5 bases). V was pared by 2 bases and J by 0 bases, with 14 bases between. In germline, CDR1 is MNHEY, CDR2 SMNVEV (reference sequence). The CDR3 is made up of 18 amino acids. CDR3 sequence reads: CASSLSEGYLSGANVLTF. CDR3 bases: TGTGCCAGCAGTTTAAGCGAGGGATACCTCTCTGGGGCCAACGTCCTGACTTTC.

This clonotype was detected many times. The J gene is TRBJ2-5, the V gene TRBV10-3; 9 bases fit TRBD1. This CDR3 contains 15 residues. With V trimmed by 3 bases and J by 1 base, 3 bases remained unmatched. From germline, CDR1 is ENHRY and CDR2 SYGVKD. For the CDR3, the DNA is TGTGCCATCAGTGATCTGGGACAGGGCCAAGAGACCCAGTACTTC. It specifies CAISDLGQGQETQYF.

This clonotype showed up many times. V is TRBV11-3 and J is TRBJ2-1; 10 bases are a match to TRBD2. Germline values: CDR1 SGHNT, CDR2 YENEEA. V gave up 7 bases and J gave up 6 bases; unmatched junction bases: 9. This CDR3 contains 15 residues. The CDR3 DNA follows: TGTGCCAGCACCCCACTAGCGGGAAGCCCCAATGAGCAGTTCTTC. Translated: CASTPLAGSPNEQFF.

At least ten counts were recorded for this clonotype. V gene TRBV27 combines with J gene TRBJ2-3, with D unclear. Germline V CDR1 and CDR2: MNHEY, SMNVEV (reference sequence). The CDR3 extends over 14 amino acids. The germline V and J ends were trimmed by 3 bases and 1 base, with 8 bases remaining between them. The CDR3 here is CASSLAGGTDTQYF. CDR3 bases: TGTGCCAGCAGTTTGGCCGGTGGCACAGATACGCAGTATTTT.

This clonotype appeared many times. The chain couples TRBV7-9 to TRBJ2-2; D is uncertain. The CDR3 extends over 15 amino acids. Per germline, CDR1 SEHNR and CDR2 FQNEAQ (reference sequence). V lost 1 base, J lost 1 base, and 7 bases lay in between. Here the CDR3 reads CASSLGIKNTGELFF. The CDR3 bases are TGTGCCAGCAGCTTAGGGATCAAGAACACCGGGGAGCTGTTTTTT.

This clonotype occurred many times. V usage is TRBV2 and J usage is TRBJ1-1; no firm D call. CDR1 and CDR2 (germline): SNHLY, FYNNEI. Trimming removed 2 bases at V and 4 bases at J, with 11 bases between. The CDR3 covers 14 residues. CDR3 region: CASSERWGGTEAFF. CDR3 sequence (DNA): TGTGCCAGCAGTGAAAGATGGGGAGGCACTGAAGCTTTCTTT.

The sample holds many counts of this clonotype. V and J are TRBV15 and TRBJ1-4, with 7 bases identical to TRBD1. There are 14 residues in the CDR3. V shed 5 bases and J 3 bases; nucleotides not matched to a gene: 3. CDR1 is LNHNV, CDR2 YYDKDF, per germline (reference sequence). CDR3 in amino acids: CATSLRGANEKLFF. For the CDR3, the DNA is TGTGCCACCAGCCTCAGGGGGGCTAATGAAAAACTGTTTTTT. The complete variable domain, with remaining parts taken from reference TRBV15 and TRBJ1-4, reads DAMVIQNPRYQVTQFGKPVTLSCSQTLNHNVMYWYQQKSSQAPKLLFHYYDKDFNNEADTPDNFQSRRPNTSFCFLDIRSPGLGDTAMYLCATSLRGANEKLFFGSGTQLSVL.

This clonotype was seen more than once but under ten times. The chain recombines TRBV19 with TRBJ2-1, with TRBD1 as a possible D gene (5 bases). The V end lost 5 bases, the J end lost 14 bases, and 16 bases lay between the germline ends. The germline V gene has CDR1 LNHDA and CDR2 SQIVND (reference sequence). The CDR3 is 12 amino acids. CDR3 sequence (DNA): TGTGCCAGTAGTCCGCGTGGGGCTCAGAAGTTCTTC. It translates to CASSPRGAQKFF.

This clonotype was detected ten times or more. The V gene is TRBV28, the J gene TRBJ1-2; D gene ambiguous. V lost 3 bases to trimming and J lost 4 bases, with 9 bases between them. CDR3 size: 13 residues. Germline CDR1 reads MDHEN; CDR2 reads SYDVKM. The CDR3 DNA reads TGTGCCAGCAGTTTCTTGAGCCCCTATGGCTACACCTTC. The encoded protein is CASSFLSPYGYTF.

Many counts were recorded for this clonotype. The V call is TRBV5-6, the J call TRBJ1-1; a possible D gene is TRBD1 (5 bases). The CDR3 has 15 residues. Germline V gives CDR1 SGHDT, CDR2 YYEEEE. The V end was cut by 0 bases, the J end by 5 bases, with 14 bases between. CDR3 DNA sequence: TGTGCCAGCAGCTTGGCCCCTCGGGGGTATACTGAAGCTTTCTTT. Translation: CASSLAPRGYTEAFF. The full variable domain, in which reference TRBV5-6 and TRBJ1-1 provide the parts outside the CDR3, is DAGVTQSPTHLIKTRGQQVTLRCSPKSGHDTVSWYQQALGQGPQFIFQYYEEEERQRGNFPDRFSGHQFPNYSSELNVNALLLGDSALYLCASSLAPRGYTEAFFGQGTRLTVV.

At least ten counts were recorded for this clonotype. The chain recombines TRBV9 with TRBJ1-5; 8 bases align to TRBD1. The CDR3 has 14 residues. Germline CDR1 and CDR2: SGDLS and YYNGEE. V trimming: 3 bases; J trimming: 3 bases; junction bases outside the gene matches: 2. This CDR3 reads CASSEGQANQPQHF. CDR3 nucleotide sequence: TGTGCCAGCAGCGAGGGACAGGCCAATCAGCCCCAGCATTTT.

The chain employs TRBV7-9 and TRBJ2-2; D is unclear. This CDR3 has 16 amino acids. Trimming left V 6 bases short and J 0 bases short, with 14 bases between. Germline CDR1 and CDR2: SEHNR and FQNEAQ (reference sequence). CDR3 in amino acids: CASSSARTANTGELFF. The CDR3 DNA follows: TGTGCCAGCAGTTCCGCCCGAACAGCGAACACCGGGGAGCTGTTTTTT.

This clonotype was detected a few times. Lacking the conserved final phenylalanine or tryptophan, this CDR3 likely reflects a read error. The rearrangement links TRBV20-1 to TRBJ2-7; 11 bases align to TRBD2. CDR3 length: 15 residues. Trimming took 4 bases from V and 10 from J; bases not matched to a gene: 15. Germline V lookup: CDR1 DFQATT, CDR2 SNEGSKA (reference sequence). In nucleotides, the CDR3 is TGCAGTGCTATACATAGCGGGAGGGCCCTGTCCCGTCAGTACCTC. This encodes CSAIHSGRALSRQYL.

The chain uses TRBV11-2 and TRBJ2-5; TRBD2 might be the D (6 bases). Looked up from germline, CDR1 is SGHAT and CDR2 is FQNNGV. V was cut by 3 bases and J by 5 bases, with 13 bases left in between. The length of the CDR3 is 14 residues. CDR3 residues: CASSFLTGAETQYF. Here the CDR3 DNA reads TGTGCCAGCAGCTTTTTGACGGGAGCTGAGACCCAGTACTTC.

This clonotype was observed many times. This chain connects TRBV28 to TRBJ2-1, with D perhaps matching TRBD2 (5 bases). Germline values: CDR1 MDHEN, CDR2 SYDVKM. V was trimmed by 5 bases and J by 16 bases, leaving 18 bases between them. The CDR3 length is 12 residues. The CDR3 loop is CASSRTRLASFF. The CDR3 nucleotides are TGTGCCAGCAGTCGGACTCGCTTGGCTTCCTTCTTC.

At least ten counts were recorded for this clonotype. The chain uses TRBV9 and TRBJ2-2, with D maybe TRBD2 (5 bases). The CDR3 totals 15 residues. The germline V gene has CDR1 SGDLS and CDR2 YYNGEE. Trimming took off 4 bases at V and 4 bases at J, with 14 bases between the two ends. The CDR3 here is CASSPEGRGTGELFF. For the CDR3, the DNA is TGTGCCAGCAGCCCCGAGGGCCGGGGCACCGGGGAGCTGTTTTTT.

This clonotype showed up many times. The genes are TRBV24-1 and TRBJ2-7, with a tentative D call TRBD1 (6 bases). The germline gives CDR1 KGHDR, CDR2 SFDVKD. This CDR3 spans 13 amino acids. Trimming stripped 4 bases from V and 7 bases from J, with 13 bases between. The CDR3 coding sequence is TGTGCCACCAGTGAGCCGCCAGGGGAAGAGCAGTACTTC. This gives the protein CATSEPPGEEQYF.

This clonotype was seen ten or more times. The V call is TRBV6-1, the J call TRBJ1-5; D may be TRBD1 (5 bases). Deletions cut 1 base from V and 2 bases from J, with 9 bases between. The germline V gene has CDR1 MNHNS and CDR2 SASEGT. The CDR3 contains 15 residues. CDR3 loop: CASSEEGGGNQPQHF. The CDR3, as DNA: TGTGCCAGCAGTGAAGAGGGAGGGGGCAATCAGCCCCAGCATTTT.

The sample holds many counts of this clonotype. The chain combines TRBV5-1 with TRBJ2-1; 11 nucleotides agree with TRBD2. Germline loops: CDR1 SGHRS, CDR2 YFSETQ. The CDR3 contains 13 residues. The ends lost 9 bases at V and 8 bases at J; junction bases unmatched: 7. For the CDR3, the DNA is TGCGCCAAGGAGGTACTAGCGGGAGATGAGCAGTTCTTC. Amino acids: CAKEVLAGDEQFF.

A few counts support this clonotype. The chain recombines TRBV5-1 with TRBJ2-7; 7 positions agree with TRBD1. The CDR3 is 15 residues long. Germline loops: CDR1 SGHRS, CDR2 YFSETQ. The V gene end was trimmed by 6 bases and the J gene end by 0 bases; junction bases not matched to a gene: 9. The CDR3 region has the DNA TGCGCCAGCAACCGAACAGGGGAGCGCTCCTACGAGCAGTACTTC. Residues: CASNRTGERSYEQYF.

This clonotype was detected a few times. CDR3 residues: CASSIDWPSGRANTGELFF. The CDR3 region has the DNA TGTGCCAGTAGTATAGATTGGCCTAGCGGGAGAGCGAACACCGGGGAGCTGTTTTTT. The rearrangement uses TRBV19 and TRBJ2-2; 10 nucleotides match TRBD2. From germline, CDR1 is LNHDA and CDR2 SQIVND (reference sequence). The V and J ends lost 0 bases and 0 bases, in that order; junction bases with no gene match: 7. The CDR3 loop spans 19 amino acids. The variable domain in full, completed from reference TRBV19 and TRBJ2-2, reads DGGITQSPKYLFRKEGQNVTLSCEQNLNHDAMYWYRQDPGQGLRLIYYSQIVNDFQKGDIAEGYSVSREKKESFPLTVTSAQKNPTAFYLCASSIDWPSGRANTGELFFGEGSRLTVL.

This clonotype was picked up many times. J is TRBJ2-3 and V is TRBV7-9, with 9 bases fitting TRBD2. CDR3 size: 16 residues. Looked up from germline, CDR1 is SEHNR and CDR2 is FQNEAQ (reference sequence). J lost 0 bases, V lost 4 bases, and 5 bases had no gene match. The CDR3 DNA reads as TGTGCCAGCAGCTCCCCTAGCGGGAAGAGCACAGATACGCAGTATTTT. Its protein product is CASSSPSGKSTDTQYF.

This clonotype was picked up many times. The chain is built from TRBV19 and TRBJ1-2; no firm D call. Germline V gene sequence: CDR1 LNHDA, CDR2 SQIVND (reference sequence). V was trimmed by 5 bases and J by 8 bases, leaving 15 bases between them. The CDR3 spans 13 residues. The CDR3 is CASSVGLELGYTF. The CDR3 DNA follows: TGTGCCAGTAGTGTTGGACTGGAATTGGGCTACACCTTC.

This clonotype was observed many times. This CDR3 is CASSPRQGITEAFF. The CDR3 DNA is TGTGCCAGCTCACCACGACAGGGTATCACTGAAGCTTTCTTT. The chain employs TRBV18 and TRBJ1-1; the match to TRBD1 covers 7 bases. The ends lost 1 base at V and 4 bases at J; junction bases unmatched: 3. Germline CDR1 KGHSH, CDR2 LQKENI. CDR3 length: 14 amino acids. Supplemented by reference TRBV18 and TRBJ1-1, the full variable domain reads NAGVMQNPRHLVRRRGQEARLRCSPMKGHSHVYWYRQLPEEGLKFMVYLQKENIIDESGMPKERFSAEFPKEGPSILRIQQVVRGDSAAYFCASSPRQGITEAFFGQGTRLTVV.

This clonotype was counted ten times or more. A much more abundant neighbour one base away suggests this may be a read error. This sequence joins TRBV11-2 and TRBJ1-1, with a possible D match to TRBD1 (6 bases). In germline, CDR1 is SGHAT, CDR2 FQNNGV. The germline V and J ends were trimmed by 3 bases and 4 bases, with 15 bases remaining between them. The CDR3 contains 15 residues. The CDR3 here is CASSFDRRMSTEAFF. The CDR3 DNA sequence: TGTGCCAGCAGCTTTGACAGGAGAATGAGCACTGAAGCTTTCTTT.

This clonotype has ten or more counts. The rearrangement links TRBV10-1 to TRBJ2-1, with 10 positions matching TRBD1. CDR3 length equals 14 residues. With 6 bases clipped from V and 5 bases from J, the junction kept 4 bases outside the gene matches. Germline CDR1 is WNHNN and CDR2 is SYGVQD (reference sequence). In DNA, the CDR3 is TGCGCCAGCAGCCGACAGGGGGCGAACAATGAGCAGTTCTTC. Translating gives CASSRQGANNEQFF.